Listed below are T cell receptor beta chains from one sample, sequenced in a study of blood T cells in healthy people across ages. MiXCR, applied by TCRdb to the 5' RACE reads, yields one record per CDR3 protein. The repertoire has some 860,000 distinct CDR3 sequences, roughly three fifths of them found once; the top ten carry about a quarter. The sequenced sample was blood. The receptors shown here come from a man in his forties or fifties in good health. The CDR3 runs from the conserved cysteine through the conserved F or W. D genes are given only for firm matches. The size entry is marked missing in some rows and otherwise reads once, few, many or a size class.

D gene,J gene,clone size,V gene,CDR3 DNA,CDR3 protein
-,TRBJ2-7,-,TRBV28,TGTGCCAGCAGTCGAACAAACTACGAGCAGTACTTC,CASSRTNYEQYF
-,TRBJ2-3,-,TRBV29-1,TGCAGCGTGAGAACCACAGATACGCTGTATTTT,CSVRTTDTLYF
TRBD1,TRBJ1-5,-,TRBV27,TGTGCCAGCAGTGTACAACCAGGGGGCGGTCAGCCCCAGCATTTT,CASSVQPGGGQPQHF
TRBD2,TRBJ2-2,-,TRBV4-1,TGCGCCAGCAGCTCCGCCAGCGGGAGGCAGACCGGGGAGCTGTTTTTT,CASSSASGRQTGELFF
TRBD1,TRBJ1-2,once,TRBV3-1,TGTGCCAGCAGTCACAGGGGGGACTATGGCTACACCTTT,CASSHRGDYGYTF
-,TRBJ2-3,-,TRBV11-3,TGTGCCAGCAGCTTCCAACCCCCTGGGCAGTATTTT,CASSFQPPGQYF
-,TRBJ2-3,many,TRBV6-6,TGTGCCGGCGGCCGGGAGAATGGAGATACGCAGTATTTT,CAGGRENGDTQYF
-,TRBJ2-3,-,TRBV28,TGTGCCAGCAGTTTAACCGGGACCCGAAGAGATACGCAGTATTTT,CASSLTGTRRDTQYF
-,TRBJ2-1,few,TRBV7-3,TGTGCCAGCAGCTTAACCTCTCGGGTTCAGCAGTTCTTC,CASSLTSRVQQFF
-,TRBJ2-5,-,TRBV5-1,TGCGCCAGCAGCTTGGTATTAGGTCAAGAGCAGTACTTC,CASSLVLGQEQYF
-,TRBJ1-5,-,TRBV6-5,TGTGCCAGCAGGAGGACAAATAGCAATCAGCCCCAGCATTTT,CASRRTNSNQPQHF
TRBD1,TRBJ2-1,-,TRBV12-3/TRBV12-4,TGTGCCAGCTCGAGGGGACAGGGGGTCAATGAGCAGTTCTTC,CASSRGQGVNEQFF
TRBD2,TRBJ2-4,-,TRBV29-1,TGCAGCGTTGAAGCCGACCCGGGGGGAGAGCAGTACTTC,CSVEADPGGEQYF
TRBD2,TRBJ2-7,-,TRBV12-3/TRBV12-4,TGTGCCAGCAGTTACGTCGGTCGGAGCGGGAGAGCCTACGAGCAGTACTTC,CASSYVGRSGRAYEQYF
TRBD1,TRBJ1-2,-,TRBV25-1,TGTGCCAGCAGTGTATCAACAGGACAGGCGAGCTATGGCTACACCTTC,CASSVSTGQASYGYTF
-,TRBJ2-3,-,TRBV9,TGTGCCAGCAGCGTAGGGGGCAGCACAGATACGCAGTATTTT,CASSVGGSTDTQYF
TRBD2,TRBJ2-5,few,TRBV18,TGTGCCAGCTCACCACAGAGCGGGAGGGGACAAGAGACCCAGTACTTC,CASSPQSGRGQETQYF
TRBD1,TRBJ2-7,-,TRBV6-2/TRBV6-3,TGTGCCAGCAGGGCAACAGGGGACTCCTACGAGCAGTACTTC,CASRATGDSYEQYF
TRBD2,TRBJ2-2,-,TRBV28,TGTGCCAGCAGTGCGACTCAGGGACTAGCGGACAACGGGGAGCTGTTTTTT,CASSATQGLADNGELFF
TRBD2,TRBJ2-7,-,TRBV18,TGTGCCAGCTCGCGGGAGGGTTGGGACGAGCAGTACTTC,CASSREGWDEQYF
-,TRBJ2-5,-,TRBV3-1,TGTGCCAGCAGCCGCCAGACTGGCCCAGAGACCCAGTACTTC,CASSRQTGPETQYF
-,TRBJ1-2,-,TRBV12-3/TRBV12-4,TGTGCCAGCAGTTTCCGGGGGGTTAACTATGGCTACACCTTC,CASSFRGVNYGYTF
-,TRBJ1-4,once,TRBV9,TGTGCCAGCAGCGCCCCAGACAGCGGTAATGAAAAACTGTTTTTT,CASSAPDSGNEKLFF
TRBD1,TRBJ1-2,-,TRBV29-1,TGCAGCGTCACCTCTGGAGGGTCAGGGGGGAATTATGGCTACACCTTC,CSVTSGGSGGNYGYTF
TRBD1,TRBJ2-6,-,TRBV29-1,TGCAGCGTTACAGGGGGCGCATCAGCTGGGGCCAACGTCCTGACTTTC,CSVTGGASAGANVLTF
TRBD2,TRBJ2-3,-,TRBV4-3,TGCGCCAGCAGTATCCAACTAGCGGGAGGTTCAGATACGCAGTATTTT,CASSIQLAGGSDTQYF
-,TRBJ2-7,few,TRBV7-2,TGTGCCAGCAGCTTAACAAGGACGGTTAACTACGAGCAGTACTTC,CASSLTRTVNYEQYF
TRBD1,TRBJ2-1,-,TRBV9,TGTGCCAGCAGCGTAGACTTGGGGGACAGGGGGGCTTACAATGAGCAGTTCTTC,CASSVDLGDRGAYNEQFF
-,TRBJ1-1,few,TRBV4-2,TGTGCCAGCAGCCAAGAAACTGGGTTTTCAGGTGAAGCTTTCTTT,CASSQETGFSGEAFF
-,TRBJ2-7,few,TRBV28,TGTGCCAGCAGTTTGTCAGGGCGGACCGGGAAGGAGCAGTACTTC,CASSLSGRTGKEQYF
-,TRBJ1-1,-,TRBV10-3,TGTGCCATCAGTGAGTTCGCAGGGGAAGGCACTGAAGCTTTCTTT,CAISEFAGEGTEAFF
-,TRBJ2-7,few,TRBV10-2,TGCGCCAGCGGCCGCTACGAGCAGTACTTC,CASGRYEQYF
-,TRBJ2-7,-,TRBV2,TGTGCCAGCAGTGGGACCGGGACGGGGGTCTACGAGCAGTACTTC,CASSGTGTGVYEQYF
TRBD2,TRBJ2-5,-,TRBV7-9,TGTGCCAGCAGCACATCCGGGACTAGCGGGCAAGAGACCCAGTACTTC,CASSTSGTSGQETQYF
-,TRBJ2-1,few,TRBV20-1,TGCAGTGCTGCCGAAAGGGGTTATGAGCAGTTCTTC,CSAAERGYEQFF
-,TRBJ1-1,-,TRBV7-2,TGTGCCAGCAGCTTATTCCGCGACATGAACACTGAAGCTTTCTTT,CASSLFRDMNTEAFF
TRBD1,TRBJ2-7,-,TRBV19,TGTGCCAGTAGTACACAGGGGGGCCAGGGCGAGCAGTACTTC,CASSTQGGQGEQYF